This T cell receptor (beta chain) was captured in a study of naive and memory T cell subsets. TCR cDNA received a 3' ligated oligonucleotide that carried a UMI. Germline V lookup: CDR1 SNHLY, CDR2 FYNNEI. There are 14 residues in the CDR3. J lost 1 base, V lost 4 bases, and 3 bases had no gene match. This clonotype was counted at least ten times. Four PCR rounds used nested alpha and beta constant region primers plus the SP2 primer. A single record per CDR3 protein comes from TCRdb applying MiXCR to the 5' RACE reads. The top ten hold roughly 9.7% of the sample, which has roughly 62,000 distinct CDR3 sequences, approximately 7.2% seen once.

The chain links TRBV2 to TRBJ1-1; the match to TRBD1 covers 7 bases. The source of this sequence is a male donor in good health. CDR3 in DNA: TGTGCCAGCAGTGTCGGGACAGCGAACACTGAAGCTTTCTTT. As protein: CASSVGTANTEAFF.